One sample yielded the 2 T cell receptor beta chains listed below, sequenced in a study of tumor-infiltrating lymphocytes in primary liver carcinoma. Unsorted whole blood supplied the RNA, and germline DNA was extracted too. TCR beta cDNA was reverse-transcribed from approximately 0.45 ug of total RNA. The reaction used a constant-region primer and ProtoScript II reverse transcriptase. Amplification in three nested multiplex PCR rounds with slightly modified ARM-PCR gave rise to TCR beta libraries. TRBV1-TRBV30 forward primers paired with a C-beta reverse primer drove the first two PCR rounds, roughly 9 cycles each. In TCRdb, the multiplex PCR reads were re-called with MiXCR into one record per CDR3 protein. The data hold hundreds of thousands of distinct CDR3 sequences, with 55% to 65% observed a single time. The specimen was peripheral blood. These receptors all come from a man aged 35 to 55 with primary liver carcinoma and hepatitis B virus infection.

The J gene is TRBJ2-7, the V gene TRBV29-1, with no clear D. Germline loops: CDR1 SQVTM, CDR2 ANQGSEA. V gave up 4 bases and J gave up 3 bases, with 16 bases separating them. The CDR3 is 14 residues long. The CDR3 loop reads CSVVPRRSFYEQYF. DNA for the CDR3: TGCAGCGTTGTCCCCAGGAGAAGTTTCTACGAGCAGTACTTC.

This clonotype was observed many times. The gene calls are TRBV4-2 and TRBJ1-1; 7 nucleotides line up with TRBD1. The CDR3 covers 15 residues. With 7 bases clipped from V and 7 bases from J, the junction kept 15 bases outside the gene matches. CDR1 is LGHNA and CDR2 is YNFKEQ in the germline V gene. The CDR3 spells CASNTEQGRRGEAFF. The CDR3 coding sequence is TGTGCCAGCAATACCGAACAGGGGAGGAGAGGTGAAGCTTTCTTT.